Below are 24 T cell receptor beta chains sequenced from a single sample in a study of OX40 agonist ivuxolimab in advanced cancers. Using immunoSEQ multiplex PCR, the repertoire was profiled, and TCRdb retains in-frame clones only, with some absent. The sample shows about 34,000 clones, roughly 80% of them seen only once. The source was CD4+ or CD8+ T cells sorted from blood, collected in a trial of the OX40 agonist ivuxolimab. The receptors were sampled from an adult with an advanced solid tumor such as melanoma, head and neck, liver or kidney cancer.

This clone was seen just once. This chain uses TRBV5-1 with TRBJ2-5; D possibly corresponds to TRBD2 (6 bases). Germline assignment: CDR1 SGHRS and CDR2 YFSETQ. The CDR3 loop spans 13 amino acids. Trimming took off 4 bases at V and 0 bases at J, with 7 bases between the two ends. The DNA of the CDR3 is TGCGCCAGCAGCCCGGGAGACCAAGAGACCCAGTACTTC. It encodes CASSPGDQETQYF.

This clone was seen only a few times. This chain uses TRBV6-1 with TRBJ1-1; TRBD1 is a possible D gene (6 bases). The CDR3 is made up of 13 amino acids. Trimming stripped 5 bases from V and 7 bases from J, with 14 bases between. Germline CDR1 MNHNS, CDR2 SASEGT. CDR3 protein: CASSSIQGNEAFF. CDR3 DNA: TGTGCCAGCAGTTCCATACAGGGAAATGAAGCTTTCTTT.

This clone appeared a few times. The V and J genes are TRBV12-5 and TRBJ2-2; the match to TRBD2 covers 11 bases. The germline gives CDR1 LGHNT, CDR2 FRNRAP. The CDR3 covers 15 residues. V trimming: 2 bases; J trimming: 7 bases; junction bases outside the gene matches: 3. The CDR3 region is CASGLLAGGNGELFF. CDR3 coding DNA: TGTGCTAGTGGTTTGCTAGCGGGAGGAAACGGGGAGCTGTTTTTT.

The chain joins TRBV7-2 to TRBJ2-1; D possibly corresponds to TRBD2 (5 bases). The length of the CDR3 is 14 residues. CDR1 SGHTA and CDR2 FQGNSA come from the germline V gene. V was pared by 6 bases and J by 4 bases, with 13 bases between. The CDR3 loop reads CASRGSRLYNEQFF. In DNA form, the CDR3 reads TGTGCCAGCAGAGGGTCGAGACTATACAATGAGCAGTTCTTC.

The chain carries TRBV9 and TRBJ2-7; TRBD1 is a possible D gene (6 bases). The CDR3 has 16 amino acids. V shed 3 bases and J shed 1 base, with 17 bases lying between them. Per germline, CDR1 SGDLS and CDR2 YYNGEE. The DNA for the CDR3 is TGTGCCAGCAGCGACCCCGGACAGAGAAATTCCTACGAGCAGTACTTC. Protein product: CASSDPGQRNSYEQYF.

The chain is built from TRBV9 and TRBJ2-3; TRBD2 matches 7 bases. The CDR3 covers 14 residues. Losses at the gene ends were 0 bases for V and 7 bases for J; bases not matched to a gene: 5. Germline V gene lookup returns CDR1 SGDLS and CDR2 YYNGEE. CDR3 DNA: TGTGCCAGCAGCGTAGCTAGCGGAGGTAATACGCAGTATTTT. Protein product: CASSVASGGNTQYF.

The chain combines TRBV19 with TRBJ1-5, with D possibly matching TRBD1 (6 bases). V lost 5 bases and J 2 bases, leaving 13 bases between the germline ends. Germline V gives CDR1 LNHDA, CDR2 SQIVND (reference sequence). The CDR3 runs to 15 residues. CDR3 sequence reads: CASSPQGVGNQPQHF. Here the CDR3 DNA reads TGTGCCAGTAGTCCACAGGGAGTGGGCAATCAGCCCCAGCATTTT.

V is TRBV4-1 and J is TRBJ1-5; the D gene is possibly TRBD1 (6 bases). V was cut by 2 bases and J by 2 bases, with 13 bases left in between. The CDR3 has 16 amino acids. Germline V gene lookup returns CDR1 MGHRA and CDR2 YSYEKL. The CDR3 sequence is CASSQIEGVGNQPQHF. DNA of the CDR3: TGCGCCAGCAGCCAAATTGAGGGGGTCGGCAATCAGCCCCAGCATTTT.

This chain joins TRBV29-1 and TRBJ2-5, with TRBD1 as a possible D gene (5 bases). Germline lookup yields CDR1 SQVTM and CDR2 ANQGSEA. This CDR3 contains 13 residues. V was shortened by 0 bases and J by 7 bases, with 12 bases between the two germline ends. The CDR3 DNA sequence: TGCAGCGTTGAAGAGGCAGGGAAGTGGACCCAGTACTTC. It codes for CSVEEAGKWTQYF.

V and J are TRBV4-2 and TRBJ2-3; 13 bases are shared with TRBD2. V dropped 5 bases and J dropped 4; count of bases not matched to a gene: 3. The CDR3 covers 15 residues. Germline CDR1 and CDR2: LGHNA and YNFKEQ. The CDR3 spells CASSATSGGADTQYF. CDR3 nucleotides: TGTGCCAGCAGCGCAACTAGCGGGGGGGCAGATACGCAGTATTTT.

The J gene is TRBJ1-5, the V gene TRBV2; weak D call: TRBD1 (5 bases). The CDR3 contains 16 residues. The germline gives CDR1 SNHLY, CDR2 FYNNEI. V lost 0 bases to trimming and J lost 9 bases, with 18 bases between them. Written as DNA, the CDR3 is TGTGCCAGCAGTGAAGCGCTTGTTAGGGGAGATAGGCCCCAGCATTTT. Residues: CASSEALVRGDRPQHF.

The chain carries TRBV6-5 and TRBJ2-3, with a weak D call TRBD1 (6 bases). The germline V gene has CDR1 MNHEY and CDR2 SVGAGI. The CDR3 contains 13 residues. The V end lost 4 bases, the J end lost 6 bases, and 11 bases lay between the germline ends. Written as DNA, the CDR3 is TGTGCCAGCAGTTCACCAGGGGTGGATACGCAGTATTTT. Its protein product is CASSSPGVDTQYF.

The chain links TRBV6-1 to TRBJ2-3; D ambiguous. This CDR3 has 15 residues. V lost 0 bases to trimming and J lost 4 bases, with 11 bases between them. Germline V CDR1 and CDR2: MNHNS, SASEGT. The CDR3 DNA reads as TGTGCCAGCAGTGAAGCCTTGAGGCGGCCAGATACGCAGTATTTT. Translating it yields CASSEALRRPDTQYF.

The chain combines TRBV29-1 with TRBJ2-7; D is possibly TRBD1 (5 bases). From germline, CDR1 is SQVTM and CDR2 ANQGSEA. This CDR3 contains 14 residues. Trimming stripped 5 bases from V and 0 bases from J, with 14 bases between. CDR3 amino acids: CSVPMSGHSYEQYF. The DNA for the CDR3 is TGCAGCGTTCCCATGTCAGGACACTCCTACGAGCAGTACTTC.

The chain links TRBV10-2 to TRBJ2-1; 8 bases align to TRBD2. CDR1 WSHSY and CDR2 SAAADI come from the germline V gene. The CDR3 runs to 16 residues. After removal of 6 bases from V and 2 bases from J, the junction contained 9 bases not matched to a gene. DNA of the CDR3: TGCGCCAGCAGAACAAGCGGGAGTGGTCCCTACAATGAGCAGTTCTTC. Its protein is CASRTSGSGPYNEQFF.

The rearrangement uses TRBV19 and TRBJ1-5; D possibly corresponds to TRBD1 (5 bases). V was shortened by 8 bases and J by 0 bases, with 14 bases between the two germline ends. The CDR3 runs 15 residues. CDR1 is LNHDA and CDR2 is SQIVND in the germline V gene (reference sequence). CDR3 sequence (DNA): TGTGCCAGTGCACTTGGGGGGAATAGCAATCAGCCCCAGCATTTT. This codes for CASALGGNSNQPQHF.

This chain uses TRBV6-1 with TRBJ2-1; 9 bases fit TRBD1. V lost 4 bases and J lost 6; bases outside the gene matches: 10. From germline, CDR1 is MNHNS and CDR2 SASEGT. CDR3 length: 16 amino acids. The CDR3 DNA is TGTGCCAGCAGTGGCTTACCGGGACAGGGTTCCAATGAGCAGTTCTTC. It is translated as CASSGLPGQGSNEQFF.

The genes are TRBV7-3 and TRBJ2-3; no clear D gene. Trimming pared 0 bases from V and 4 bases from J, leaving 11 bases between. Per germline, CDR1 SGHTA and CDR2 FQGTGA. The CDR3 runs to 15 residues. CDR3 amino acids: CASSLTKARADTQYF. CDR3 coding DNA: TGTGCCAGCAGCTTAACGAAGGCAAGGGCAGATACGCAGTATTTT.

The V and J genes are TRBV6-1 and TRBJ2-7; tentative D call: TRBD2 (6 bases). Germline CDR1 MNHNS, CDR2 SASEGT. This CDR3 comprises 14 residues. Between the trimmed V and J ends, which lost 5 bases and 1 base, there was a span of 12 bases. CDR3 in DNA: TGTGCCAGCAGTCGGGACTCCTTTTCCTACGAGCAGTACTTC. It codes for CASSRDSFSYEQYF.

The count of this clone is one. The chain uses TRBV7-2 and TRBJ2-1; D might be TRBD1 or TRBD2, each matching 5 bases. Trimming removed 5 bases from V and 9 bases from J, with 26 bases in between. Germline loops: CDR1 SGHTA, CDR2 FQGNSA. This CDR3 comprises 17 residues. The CDR3 here is CASSPRGGSSSAGEQFF. In DNA form, the CDR3 reads TGTGCCAGCAGCCCCCGGGGCGGCTCCTCGAGCGCGGGTGAGCAGTTCTTC.

The V and J genes are TRBV11-2 and TRBJ2-7; the match to TRBD1 covers 9 bases. V was pared by 2 bases and J by 5 bases, with 7 bases of the junction left unmatched. Germline V gene sequence: CDR1 SGHAT, CDR2 FQNNGV. The CDR3 totals 15 residues. The CDR3 bases are TGTGCCAGCAGCTTAAATATTGGGACAGGGAACGAGCAGTACTTC. Its protein is CASSLNIGTGNEQYF.

V gene TRBV5-5 combines with J gene TRBJ1-4; perhaps TRBD1 as D (5 bases). V gave up 2 bases and J gave up 0 bases, with 11 bases separating them. The V gene's germline CDR1 is SGHKS and CDR2 YYEKEE (reference sequence). CDR3 length: 16 amino acids. Here the CDR3 reads CASSFRVQATNEKLFF. The CDR3, as DNA: TGTGCCAGCAGCTTCAGGGTCCAAGCAACTAATGAAAAACTGTTTTTT. Using reference TRBV5-5 and TRBJ1-4 for the parts outside the CDR3, the full variable domain is DAGVTQSPTHLIKTRGQQVTLRCSPISGHKSVSWYQQVLGQGPQFIFQYYEKEERGRGNFPDRFSARQFPNYSSELNVNALLLGDSALYLCASSFRVQATNEKLFFGSGTQLSVL.

This clone is a singleton in its sample. This chain joins TRBV4-2 and TRBJ1-6, with TRBD1 as a possible D gene (6 bases). CDR1 is LGHNA, CDR2 YNFKEQ, per germline. V lost 0 bases, J lost 5 bases, and 11 bases lay in between. CDR3 size: 16 residues. DNA for the CDR3: TGTGCCAGCAGCCAAGAGGACAGCCGGAATAATTCACCCCTCCACTTT. As protein: CASSQEDSRNNSPLHF.

The chain employs TRBV5-6 and TRBJ2-5; the D gene could be TRBD1 or TRBD2 (5 bases each). The CDR3 covers 13 residues. Germline CDR1 is SGHDT and CDR2 is YYEEEE. Trimming took off 4 bases at V and 8 bases at J, with 15 bases between the two ends. CDR3 in DNA: TGTGCCAGCAGCCCCGGGGCCCACGGTACCCAGTACTTC. Its translation: CASSPGAHGTQYF. The whole variable domain, filled in from reference TRBV5-6 and TRBJ2-5, reads DAGVTQSPTHLIKTRGQQVTLRCSPKSGHDTVSWYQQALGQGPQFIFQYYEEEERQRGNFPDRFSGHQFPNYSSELNVNALLLGDSALYLCASSPGAHGTQYFGPGTRLLVL.